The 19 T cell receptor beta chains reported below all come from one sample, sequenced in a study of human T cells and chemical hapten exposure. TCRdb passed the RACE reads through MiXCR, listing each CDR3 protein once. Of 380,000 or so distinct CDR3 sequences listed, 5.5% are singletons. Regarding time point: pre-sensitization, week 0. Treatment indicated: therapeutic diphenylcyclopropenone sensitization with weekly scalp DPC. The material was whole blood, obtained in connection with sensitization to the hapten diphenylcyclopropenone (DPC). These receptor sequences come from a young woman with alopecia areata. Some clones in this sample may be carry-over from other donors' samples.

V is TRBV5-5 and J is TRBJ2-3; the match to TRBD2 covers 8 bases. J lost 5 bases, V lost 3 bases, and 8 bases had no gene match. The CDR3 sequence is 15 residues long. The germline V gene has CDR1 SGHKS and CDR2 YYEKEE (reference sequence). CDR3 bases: TGTGCCAGCAGCTCCTCACTGACTAGCGAAGATACGCAGTATTTT. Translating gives CASSSSLTSEDTQYF. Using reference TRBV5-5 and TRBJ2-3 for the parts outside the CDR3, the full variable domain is DAGVTQSPTHLIKTRGQQVTLRCSPISGHKSVSWYQQVLGQGPQFIFQYYEKEERGRGNFPDRFSARQFPNYSSELNVNALLLGDSALYLCASSSSLTSEDTQYFGPGTRLTVL.

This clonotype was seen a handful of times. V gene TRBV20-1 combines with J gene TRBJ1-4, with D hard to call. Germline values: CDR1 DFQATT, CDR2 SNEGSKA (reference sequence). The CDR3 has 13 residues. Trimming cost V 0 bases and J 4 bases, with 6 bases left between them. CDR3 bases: TGCAGTGCTAGAGAGGGAGTTAATGAAAAACTGTTTTTT. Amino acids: CSAREGVNEKLFF.

The CDR3 spells CASSFQPLGTEAFF. CDR3 DNA: TGTGCCAGCAGCTTCCAGCCTTTGGGCACTGAAGCTTTCTTT. The V and J genes are TRBV3-1 and TRBJ1-1; no reliable D call. The CDR3 length is 14 residues. Germline lookup yields CDR1 LGHDT and CDR2 YNNKEL (reference sequence). V shed 5 bases and J shed 4 bases, with 14 bases lying between them.

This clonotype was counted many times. CDR3: CSAPVYEKLFF. DNA for the CDR3: TGCAGTGCTCCGGTTTATGAAAAACTGTTTTTT. V usage is TRBV20-1 and J usage is TRBJ1-4, with D uncertain. Germline CDR1 is DFQATT and CDR2 is SNEGSKA (reference sequence). The CDR3 consists of 11 residues. V lost 5 bases and J lost 6, with 7 bases in between.

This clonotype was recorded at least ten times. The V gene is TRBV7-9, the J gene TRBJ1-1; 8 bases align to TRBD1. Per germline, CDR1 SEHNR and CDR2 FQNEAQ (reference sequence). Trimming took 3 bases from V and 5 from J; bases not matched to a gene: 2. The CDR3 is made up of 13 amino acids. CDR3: CASSLGQETEAFF. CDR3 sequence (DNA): TGTGCCAGCAGCTTGGGACAGGAGACTGAAGCTTTCTTT.

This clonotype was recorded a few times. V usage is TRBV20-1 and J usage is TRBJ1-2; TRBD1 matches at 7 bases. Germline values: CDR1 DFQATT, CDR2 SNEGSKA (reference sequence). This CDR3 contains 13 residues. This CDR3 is CSVYRGLNYGYTF. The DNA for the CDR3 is TGCAGCGTTTACAGGGGTCTTAACTATGGCTACACCTTC.

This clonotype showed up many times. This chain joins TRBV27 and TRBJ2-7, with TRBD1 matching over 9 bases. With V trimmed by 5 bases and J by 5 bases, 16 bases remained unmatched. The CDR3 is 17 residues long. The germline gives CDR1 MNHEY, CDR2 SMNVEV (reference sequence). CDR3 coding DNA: TGTGCCAGCAGTCAGATATTCCCTGGACAGGGGCTGGACGAGCAGTACTTC. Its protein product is CASSQIFPGQGLDEQYF.

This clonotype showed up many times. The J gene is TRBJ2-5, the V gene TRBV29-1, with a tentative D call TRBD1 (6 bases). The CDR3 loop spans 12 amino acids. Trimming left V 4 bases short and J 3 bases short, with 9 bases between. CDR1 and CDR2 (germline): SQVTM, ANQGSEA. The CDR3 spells CSVVAGEETQYF. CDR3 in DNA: TGCAGCGTTGTTGCAGGGGAAGAGACCCAGTACTTC.

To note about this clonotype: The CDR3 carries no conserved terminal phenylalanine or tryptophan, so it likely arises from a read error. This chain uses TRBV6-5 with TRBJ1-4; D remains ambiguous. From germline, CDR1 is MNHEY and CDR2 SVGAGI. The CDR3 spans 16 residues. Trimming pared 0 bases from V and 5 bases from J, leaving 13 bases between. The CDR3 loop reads CASSYSDGRRNEKLFI. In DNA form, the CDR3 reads TGTGCCAGCAGTTACTCAGACGGGCGCAGGAATGAAAAACTGTTTATT.

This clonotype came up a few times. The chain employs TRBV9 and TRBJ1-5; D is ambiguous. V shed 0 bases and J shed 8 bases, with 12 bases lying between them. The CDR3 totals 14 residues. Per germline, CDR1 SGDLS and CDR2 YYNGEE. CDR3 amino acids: CASSVGTDPEPQHF. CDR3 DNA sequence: TGTGCCAGCAGCGTAGGGACGGACCCGGAGCCCCAGCATTTT.

The CDR3 nucleotides read TGTGCCAGCAGCCAGCCCGGGGCCGAGACCCAGTACTTC. This gives the protein CASSQPGAETQYF. V usage is TRBV3-1 and J usage is TRBJ2-5; D tentatively fits TRBD1 or TRBD2 (5 bases each). Germline values: CDR1 LGHDT, CDR2 YNNKEL (reference sequence). The ends were cut back, 3 bases at V and 5 bases at J, with 10 bases in the middle. This CDR3 has 13 residues.

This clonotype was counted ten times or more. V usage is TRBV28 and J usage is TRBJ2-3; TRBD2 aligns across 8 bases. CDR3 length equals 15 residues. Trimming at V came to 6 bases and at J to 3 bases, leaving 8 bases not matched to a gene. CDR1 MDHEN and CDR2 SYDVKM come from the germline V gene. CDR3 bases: TGTGCCAGCAGACCAAGCGGGGGCCTGACAGATACGCAGTATTTT. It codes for CASRPSGGLTDTQYF.

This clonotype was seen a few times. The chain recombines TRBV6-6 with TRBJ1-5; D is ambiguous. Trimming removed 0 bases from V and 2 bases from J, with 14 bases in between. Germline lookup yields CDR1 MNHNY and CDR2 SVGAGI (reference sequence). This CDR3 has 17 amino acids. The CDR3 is CASSYSIRYGGNQPQHF. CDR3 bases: TGTGCCAGCAGTTACTCGATACGCTATGGGGGCAATCAGCCCCAGCATTTT.

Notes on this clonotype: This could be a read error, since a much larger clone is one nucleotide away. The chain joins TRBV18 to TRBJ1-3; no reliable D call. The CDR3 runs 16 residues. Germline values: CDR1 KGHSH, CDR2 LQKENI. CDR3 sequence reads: CASSPRTGYSGNAIYF. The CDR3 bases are TGTGCCAGCTCACCGAGGACGGGCTACTCTGGAAACGCCATATATTTT.

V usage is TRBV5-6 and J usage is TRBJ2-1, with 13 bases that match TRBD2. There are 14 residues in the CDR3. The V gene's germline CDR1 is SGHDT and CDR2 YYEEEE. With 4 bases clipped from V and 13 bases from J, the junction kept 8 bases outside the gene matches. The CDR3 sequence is CASSGGTSGAPQFF. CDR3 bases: TGTGCCAGCAGCGGAGGGACTAGCGGGGCCCCACAGTTCTTC. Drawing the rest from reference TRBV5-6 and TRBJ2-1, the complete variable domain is DAGVTQSPTHLIKTRGQQVTLRCSPKSGHDTVSWYQQALGQGPQFIFQYYEEEERQRGNFPDRFSGHQFPNYSSELNVNALLLGDSALYLCASSGGTSGAPQFFGPGTRLTVL.

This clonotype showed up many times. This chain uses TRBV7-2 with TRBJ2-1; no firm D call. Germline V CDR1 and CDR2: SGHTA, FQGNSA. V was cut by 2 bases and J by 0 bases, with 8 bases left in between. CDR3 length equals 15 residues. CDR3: CASSLSPLSYNEQFF. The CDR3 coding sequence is TGTGCCAGCAGCTTATCCCCACTCTCCTACAATGAGCAGTTCTTC.

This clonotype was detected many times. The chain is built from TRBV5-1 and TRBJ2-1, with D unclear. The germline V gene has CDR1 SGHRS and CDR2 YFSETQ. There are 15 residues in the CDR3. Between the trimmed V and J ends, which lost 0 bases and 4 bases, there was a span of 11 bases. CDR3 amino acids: CASSLDLVVYNEQFF. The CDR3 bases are TGCGCCAGCAGCTTGGATCTGGTAGTTTACAATGAGCAGTTCTTC.

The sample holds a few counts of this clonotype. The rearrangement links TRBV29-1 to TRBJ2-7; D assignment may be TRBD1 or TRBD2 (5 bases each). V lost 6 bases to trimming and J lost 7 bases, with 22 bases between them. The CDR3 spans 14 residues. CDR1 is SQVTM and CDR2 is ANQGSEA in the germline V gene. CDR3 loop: CSVGSGRLSREQYF. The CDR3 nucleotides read TGCAGCGTCGGCTCAGGGCGACTATCGAGGGAGCAGTACTTC.

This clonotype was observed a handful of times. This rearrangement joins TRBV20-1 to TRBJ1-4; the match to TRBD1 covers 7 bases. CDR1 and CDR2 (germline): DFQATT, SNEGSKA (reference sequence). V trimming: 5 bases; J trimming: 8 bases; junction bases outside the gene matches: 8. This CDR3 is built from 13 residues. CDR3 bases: TGCAGTGCTCGGGACAGCCTGGGAGAAAAACTGTTTTTT. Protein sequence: CSARDSLGEKLFF.